Included here is one TCR beta chain sequence, with context. This sample stems from a study of Ad26.COV2.S vaccination and SARS-CoV-2 variants. Documented treatment: over 15 received Ad26.COV2.S at low or high dose, single or two shots; roughly five received placebo; per-sample allocation not given. Sampling took place 63 days after the first vaccine or placebo injection. Germline loops: CDR1 MDHEN, CDR2 SYDVKM. This CDR3 is 14 amino acids long. The V segment lost 6 bases and the J segment 4 bases; nucleotides outside the gene matches: 5. Sequencing used immunoSEQ multiplex PCR; TCRdb keeps in-frame clones, though not all of them. In the table there are hundreds of thousands of clones, around 87% of which are singletons.

The chain couples TRBV28 to TRBJ1-2; the match to TRBD1 covers 10 bases. This specimen was peripheral blood, taken in a trial of Ad26.COV2.S vaccine versus placebo. The sequence was obtained from a person between 18 and 60 years old who received the Ad26.COV2.S COVID-19 vaccine or a placebo. The CDR3 DNA is TGTGCCAGCAGCCGACAGGGGGCGACCTATGGCTACACCTTC. Residues: CASSRQGATYGYTF.